The present T cell receptor beta chain was sequenced within a study of blood T cell repertoires in COVID-19. The repertoire was sequenced with immunoSEQ multiplex PCR; TCRdb's copy has only in-frame clones and lacks some. The data hold 220,000 or so clones, with about 91% observed a single time. Germline-derived CDR1 and CDR2 are LGHNA and YNFKEQ. The CDR3 sequence is 14 residues long. Trimming took off 4 bases at V and 4 bases at J, with 13 bases between the two ends. This clonotype was sampled from a woman aged 45 to 65 with acute COVID-19. Material for sequencing was PBMCs or T cells enriched from blood (not recorded which). This rearrangement joins TRBV4-2 to TRBJ1-1; a weak D match, TRBD1 (6 bases). The CDR3 DNA reads TGTGCCAGCAGCCGATTCGGACAGAGCACTGAAGCTTTCTTT. Translating gives CASSRFGQSTEAFF.